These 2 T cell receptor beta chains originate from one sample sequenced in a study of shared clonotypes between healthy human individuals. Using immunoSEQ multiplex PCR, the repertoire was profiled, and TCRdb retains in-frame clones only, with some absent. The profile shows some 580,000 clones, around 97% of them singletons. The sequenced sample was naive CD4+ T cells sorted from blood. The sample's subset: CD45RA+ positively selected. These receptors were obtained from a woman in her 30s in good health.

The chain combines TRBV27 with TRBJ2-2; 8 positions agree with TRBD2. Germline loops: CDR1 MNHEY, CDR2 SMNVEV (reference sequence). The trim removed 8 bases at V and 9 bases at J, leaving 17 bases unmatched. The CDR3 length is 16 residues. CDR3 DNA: TGTGCCAGCCCGCTCGGGGCTAGCGGGCTCCCGAGGGAGCTGTTTTTT. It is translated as CASPLGASGLPRELFF.

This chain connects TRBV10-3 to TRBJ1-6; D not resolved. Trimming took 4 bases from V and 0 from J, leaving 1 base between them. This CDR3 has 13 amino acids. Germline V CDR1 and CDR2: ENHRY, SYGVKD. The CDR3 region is CAISGSYNSPLHF. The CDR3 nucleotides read TGTGCCATCAGTGGCTCCTATAATTCACCCCTCCACTTT.